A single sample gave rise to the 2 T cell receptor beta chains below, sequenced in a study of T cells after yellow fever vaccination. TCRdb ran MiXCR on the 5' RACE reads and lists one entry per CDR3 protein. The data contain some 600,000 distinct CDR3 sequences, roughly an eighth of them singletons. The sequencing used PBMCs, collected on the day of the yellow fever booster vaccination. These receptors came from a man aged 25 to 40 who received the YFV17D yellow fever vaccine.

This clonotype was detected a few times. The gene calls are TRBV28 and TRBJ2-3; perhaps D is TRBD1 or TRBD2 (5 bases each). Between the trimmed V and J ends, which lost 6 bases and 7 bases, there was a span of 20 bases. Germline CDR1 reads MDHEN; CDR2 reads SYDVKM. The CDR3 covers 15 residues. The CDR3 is CASREGTTTPHTQYF. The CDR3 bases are TGTGCCAGCAGAGAGGGGACCACCACCCCCCATACGCAGTATTTT.

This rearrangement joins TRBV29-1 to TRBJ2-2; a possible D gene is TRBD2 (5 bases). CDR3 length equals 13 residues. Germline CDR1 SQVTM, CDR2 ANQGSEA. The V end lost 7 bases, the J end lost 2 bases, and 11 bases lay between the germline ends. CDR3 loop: CSANRENTGELFF. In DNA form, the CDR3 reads TGCAGCGCAAACCGGGAAAACACCGGGGAGCTGTTTTTT.